Described below is a single T cell receptor (beta chain) sequence and its context. Antigen unknown. V lost 3 bases, J lost 0 bases, and 4 bases stayed unmatched. The CDR3 has 15 residues. CDR1 is SNHLY and CDR2 is FYNNEI in the germline V gene. Amplified TCR beta CDR3 regions derived from RNA transcripts. HTBI primers were used for first-round RT-PCR of the TCR CDR3. One entry per CDR3 protein, called by TCRdb with MiXCR from the multiplex PCR reads. The sample holds roughly 500,000 distinct CDR3 sequences, 46% seen once. Orbital computed tomography, thyroid ultrasound, serum thyroxine and TRAb, and clinical symptoms together informed the diagnoses. This sample is drawn from a study of T cells in Graves' hyperthyroidism and ophthalmopathy. Points from the study as a whole: Also found in blood were most expanded thyroid clonotypes above 0.001. Stable hyperthyroidism was separated from ophthalmopathy by a model based on 13 V-J features. With a median lead of approximately 6.4 months before onset, the model predicted ophthalmopathy.

The chain has TRBV2 and TRBJ1-1; 7 bases fit TRBD1. Sequencing was done on a sample of peripheral blood or thyroid tissue (not recorded which). The clonotype originates from an adult woman with Graves' disease, either hyperthyroidism or ophthalmopathy (not recorded which). CDR3 residues: CASSEGDRLNTEAFF. The DNA of the CDR3 is TGTGCCAGCAGTGAGGGGGACAGATTGAACACTGAAGCTTTCTTT.